This is a list of T cell receptor beta chains from one sample in a study of blood T cells in healthy people across ages. TCRdb re-analysed the 5' RACE reads in MiXCR, keeping a single row per CDR3 protein. The data show about 290,000 distinct CDR3 sequences, 25% to 30% seen once. Sequenced material: blood. The origin of the receptors is a woman in her seventies in good health. The CDR3 runs from the conserved cysteine through the conserved F or W. A D gene is named only where the DNA matches it firmly. Expanded clones are given a class, and other clones once, few, many or no size at all.

.	TRBV19	few	TRBJ2-5	CASKGDGETQYF	TGTGCCAGTAAGGGGGACGGGGAGACCCAGTACTTC
.	TRBV5-1	.	TRBJ1-4	CASSPLGQPNEKLFF	TGCGCCAGCAGCCCCCTGGGGCAGCCGAATGAAAAACTGTTTTTT
.	TRBV20-1	.	TRBJ2-5	CSARVTTETQYF	TGCAGTGCTAGAGTGACTACAGAGACCCAGTACTTC
.	TRBV5-1	.	TRBJ2-7	CASGSSGGSSYEQYF	TGCGCCAGCGGCTCAAGTGGAGGGAGCTCCTACGAGCAGTACTTC
.	TRBV28	few	TRBJ2-1	CASSLQGQNEQFF	TGTGCCAGCAGTTTACAGGGGCAAAATGAGCAGTTCTTC
.	TRBV6-5	.	TRBJ1-1	CASSLQVGTEAFF	TGTGCCAGCAGTCTACAGGTCGGGACTGAAGCTTTCTTT
.	TRBV20-1	few	TRBJ1-6	CSARQDQNSPLHF	TGCAGTGCTAGACAGGACCAAAATTCACCCCTCCACTTT
TRBD1	TRBV20-1	many	TRBJ1-2	CSARDEQGRRGYTF	TGCAGTGCTAGAGATGAACAGGGGAGGAGGGGCTACACCTTC
TRBD1	TRBV20-1	.	TRBJ1-5	CSASDRGGIQPQHF	TGCAGTGCTAGCGACAGGGGGGGGATTCAGCCCCAGCATTTT
.	TRBV3-1	.	TRBJ2-2	CASTSRDGTGELFF	TGTGCCAGCACTTCCCGGGACGGGACCGGGGAGCTGTTTTTT
.	TRBV28	.	TRBJ1-2	CASTLQDSNYGYTF	TGTGCCAGCACCCTCCAAGACAGTAACTATGGCTACACCTTC
.	TRBV7-8	many	TRBJ1-1	CASRTGGGTEAFF	TGTGCCAGCCGCACGGGGGGCGGCACTGAAGCTTTCTTT
TRBD1	TRBV20-1	.	TRBJ1-2	CSAGQPSNYGYTF	TGCAGTGCGGGACAGCCTTCTAACTATGGCTACACCTTC